This record concerns one TCR beta chain sequence. The data derive from a study of blood T cell repertoires in COVID-19. About the research overall: T cells, B-cell-depleted T cells, or PBMCs provided the cDNA or gDNA that served as material.

Trimming took off 3 bases at V and 8 bases at J, with 13 bases between the two ends. CDR1 MDHEN and CDR2 SYDVKM come from the germline V gene. This CDR3 contains 14 residues. In the source study's methods: Nucleated cell number was recorded as an estimate derived from reference gene primer amplification. Profiling relied on immunoSEQ multiplex PCR, and the TCRdb table lists in-frame clones only, not all of them. The DNA gave D and trimming, while V, J and clone size come from that table. Of about 200,000 clones in the sample, approximately 81% were seen once. V gene TRBV28 combines with J gene TRBJ1-4, with D possibly TRBD1 on 5 matching bases. The TCR sequence derives from an elderly woman with acute or convalescent COVID-19. Sequencing input: peripheral blood. As DNA, the CDR3 is TGTGCCAGCAGTTTTGTCAGGGTTGGGGAAAAACTGTTTTTT. It encodes CASSFVRVGEKLFF.